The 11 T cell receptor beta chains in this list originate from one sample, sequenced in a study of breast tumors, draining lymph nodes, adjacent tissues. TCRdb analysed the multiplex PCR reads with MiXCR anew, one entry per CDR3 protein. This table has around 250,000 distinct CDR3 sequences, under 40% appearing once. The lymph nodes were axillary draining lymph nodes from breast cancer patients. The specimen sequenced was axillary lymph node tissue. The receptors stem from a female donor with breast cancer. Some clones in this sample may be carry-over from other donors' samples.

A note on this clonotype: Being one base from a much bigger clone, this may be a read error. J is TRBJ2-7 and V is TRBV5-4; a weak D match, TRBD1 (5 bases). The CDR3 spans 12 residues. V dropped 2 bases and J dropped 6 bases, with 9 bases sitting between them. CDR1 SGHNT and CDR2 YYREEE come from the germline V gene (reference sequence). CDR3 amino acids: CASSFQGSEQYF. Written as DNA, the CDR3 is TGTGCCAGCAGCTTCCAGGGATCCGAGCAGTACTTC.

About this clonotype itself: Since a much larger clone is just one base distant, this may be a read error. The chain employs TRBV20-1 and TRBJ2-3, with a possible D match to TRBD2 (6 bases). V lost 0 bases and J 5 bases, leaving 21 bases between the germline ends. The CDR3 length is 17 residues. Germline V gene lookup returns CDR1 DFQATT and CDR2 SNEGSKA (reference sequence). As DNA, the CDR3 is TGCAGTGCTAGAGATCCCAGGACTACAACCGTAGTAGATACGCAGTATTTT. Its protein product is CSARDPRTTTVVDTQYF.

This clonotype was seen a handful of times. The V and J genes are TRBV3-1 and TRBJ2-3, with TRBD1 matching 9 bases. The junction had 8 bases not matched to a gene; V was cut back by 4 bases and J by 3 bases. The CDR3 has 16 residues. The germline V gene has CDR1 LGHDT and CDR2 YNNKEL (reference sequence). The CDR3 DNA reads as TGTGCCAGCAGCCGGGAACAGGGGGCGCCTACAGATACGCAGTATTTT. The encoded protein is CASSREQGAPTDTQYF.

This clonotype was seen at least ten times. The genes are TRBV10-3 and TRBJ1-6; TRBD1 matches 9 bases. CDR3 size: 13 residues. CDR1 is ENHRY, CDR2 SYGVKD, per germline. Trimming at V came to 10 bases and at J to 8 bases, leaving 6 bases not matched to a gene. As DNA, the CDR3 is TGTGCCAACCGGGACAGGGATTATTCACCCCTCCACTTT. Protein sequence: CANRDRDYSPLHF.

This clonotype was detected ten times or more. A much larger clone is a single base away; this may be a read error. The CDR3 DNA reads as TGCAGTGCTAGAGAACTCAGGGTGCTGGCGGCGGGGGAGCAGTACTTC. Its protein product is CSARELRVLAAGEQYF. The chain carries TRBV20-1 and TRBJ2-7, with D tentatively TRBD2 (6 bases). The CDR3 extends over 16 amino acids. From germline, CDR1 is DFQATT and CDR2 SNEGSKA (reference sequence). V dropped 0 bases and J dropped 7 bases, with 22 bases sitting between them.

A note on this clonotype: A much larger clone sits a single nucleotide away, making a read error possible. The chain's CDR3 is CAIGQGASGYTF. DNA of the CDR3: TGTGCCATCGGGCAGGGGGCTAGTGGCTACACCTTC. The V and J genes are TRBV6-6 and TRBJ1-2, with 8 bases lining up with TRBD1. This CDR3 has 12 residues. Germline loops: CDR1 MNHNY, CDR2 SVGAGI (reference sequence). The ends lost 10 bases at V and 7 bases at J; junction bases unmatched: 8.

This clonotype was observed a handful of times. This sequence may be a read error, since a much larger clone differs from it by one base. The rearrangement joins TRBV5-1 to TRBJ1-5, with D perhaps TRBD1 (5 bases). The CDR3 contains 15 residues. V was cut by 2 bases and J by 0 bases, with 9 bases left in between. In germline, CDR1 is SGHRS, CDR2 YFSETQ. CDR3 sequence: CASSFGGYSNQPQHF. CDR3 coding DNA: TGCGCCAGCAGCTTCGGGGGTTATAGCAATCAGCCCCAGCATTTT.

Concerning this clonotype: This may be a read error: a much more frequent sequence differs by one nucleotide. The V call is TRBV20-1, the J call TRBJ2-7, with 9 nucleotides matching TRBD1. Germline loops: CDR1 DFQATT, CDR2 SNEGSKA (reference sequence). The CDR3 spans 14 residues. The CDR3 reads CGASPGTGSSEQYF. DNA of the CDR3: TGCGGTGCCAGTCCCGGGACAGGGTCCTCCGAGCAGTACTTC.

In DNA, the CDR3 is TGTGCCAGCAGCGGAGAGGTGGACACTGAAGCTTTCTTT. This translates into CASSGEVDTEAFF. The chain uses TRBV2 and TRBJ1-1, with D unresolved. V was shortened by 6 bases and J by 3 bases, with 11 bases between the two germline ends. The germline CDR1 and CDR2 sequences are SNHLY and FYNNEI. This CDR3 has 13 residues.

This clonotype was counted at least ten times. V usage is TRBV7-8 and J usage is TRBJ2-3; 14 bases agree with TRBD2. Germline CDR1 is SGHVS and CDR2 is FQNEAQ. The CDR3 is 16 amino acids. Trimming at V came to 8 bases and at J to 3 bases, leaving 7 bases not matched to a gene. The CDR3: CASGTSGRVQTDTQYF. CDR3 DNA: TGTGCCAGCGGGACTAGCGGGAGAGTCCAAACAGATACGCAGTATTTT.

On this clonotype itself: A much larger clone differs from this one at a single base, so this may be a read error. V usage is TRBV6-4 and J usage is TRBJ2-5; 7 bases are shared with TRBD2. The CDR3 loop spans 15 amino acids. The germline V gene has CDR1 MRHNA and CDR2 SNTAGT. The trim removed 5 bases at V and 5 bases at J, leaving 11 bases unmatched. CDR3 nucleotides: TGTGCCAGCAGTCCCCCGGCGGGAGCGGGTGAGACCCAGTACTTC. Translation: CASSPPAGAGETQYF.